This passage covers 28 T cell receptor beta chains from one sample sequenced in a study of blood T cells in healthy people across ages. A J-beta primer mix and a sample-barcoded 5' primer were used in a second PCR of roughly 6 to 12 cycles. One entry per CDR3 protein, called by TCRdb with MiXCR from the 5' RACE reads. Of fewer than 950,000 distinct CDR3 sequences listed, around 34% are singletons. The sample taken for sequencing was blood. These receptors were collected from a man aged 18 to 29 in good health.

This clonotype occurred a few times. The chain combines TRBV4-1 with TRBJ1-2; D possibly corresponds to TRBD1 (6 bases). The V gene lost 0 bases and the J gene lost 0 bases, with 20 bases spanning the gap. This CDR3 spans 19 amino acids. The V gene's germline CDR1 is MGHRA and CDR2 YSYEKL. The CDR3 coding sequence is TGCGCCAGCAGCCAAGAAGAATCAACCCCAGGGGAAACTAACTATGGCTACACCTTC. Amino acids: CASSQEESTPGETNYGYTF.

The V gene is TRBV20-1, the J gene TRBJ2-3; unclear D gene. This CDR3 region has 12 residues. The germline V and J ends were trimmed by 6 bases and 2 bases, with 9 bases remaining between them. Germline V lookup: CDR1 DFQATT, CDR2 SNEGSKA (reference sequence). CDR3 nucleotides: TGCAGTGCCGAGTCGGTCACAGATACGCAGTATTTT. Translating it yields CSAESVTDTQYF.

Ten or more counts support this clonotype. This chain connects TRBV12-3 or TRBV12-4 to TRBJ2-1; the D call may be TRBD1 or TRBD2 (6 bases each). The CDR3 sequence is 13 residues long. The V end lost 4 bases, the J end lost 9 bases, and 13 bases lay between the germline ends. CDR3 sequence (DNA): TGTGCCAGCAGTTGGAGGGGGATTGGTGAGCAGTTCTTC. Protein sequence: CASSWRGIGEQFF.

This clonotype came up many times. The chain is built from TRBV12-3 or TRBV12-4 and TRBJ2-1, with D perhaps matching TRBD1 or TRBD2 (5 bases each). The CDR3 covers 15 residues. Trimming took off 6 bases at V and 4 bases at J, with 16 bases between the two ends. The CDR3 DNA is TGTGCCAGCAGCACCTCCGGGACCAGATACAATGAGCAGTTCTTC. It is translated as CASSTSGTRYNEQFF.

As concerns this clonotype: One end of the junction fails to match germline, which may point to a read error. V usage is TRBV29-1 and J usage is TRBJ2-6; D possibly corresponds to TRBD1 (6 bases). Germline CDR1 and CDR2: SQVTM and ANQGSEA. This CDR3 is built from 17 residues. The CDR3 protein is CSVEKQGVWSGANVPTF. The CDR3 region has the DNA TGCAGCGTTGAGAAACAGGGTGTATGGTCTGGGGCCAACGTCCCGACTTTC. Complete variable domain (other parts from reference TRBV29-1 and TRBJ2-6): SAVISQKPSRDICQRGTSLTIQCQVDSQVTMMFWYRQQPGQSLTLIATANQGSEATYESGFVIDKFPISRPNLTFSTLTVSNMSPEDSSIYLCSVEKQGVWSGANVPTFGAGSRLTVL.

This chain links TRBV14 with TRBJ2-2; D is uncertain. This CDR3 has 15 amino acids. V lost 2 bases, J lost 7 bases, and 14 bases lay in between. The germline CDR1 and CDR2 sequences are SGHDN and FVKESK. CDR3 loop: CASSQFSSPGGELFF. The CDR3 nucleotides are TGTGCCAGCAGCCAATTTTCGAGCCCTGGCGGGGAGCTGTTTTTT.

This clonotype was detected ten times or more. The V gene is TRBV6-6, the J gene TRBJ2-5, with 7 positions matching TRBD2. V lost 4 bases, J lost 3 bases, and 8 bases stayed unmatched. In germline, CDR1 is MNHNY, CDR2 SVGAGI (reference sequence). The CDR3 runs to 15 residues. CDR3 bases: TGTGCCAGCAGTTGGGACTACCGGGGTAAAGAGACCCAGTACTTC. Amino acids: CASSWDYRGKETQYF.

This chain links TRBV21-1 with TRBJ1-5. TRBV21-1 is described as a pseudogene. The CDR3 spans 16 residues. CDR3 residues: CASSPLTGDLNQPQHF. CDR3 in DNA: TGTGCCAGCAGCCCCCTCACGGGGGACCTCAATCAGCCCCAGCATTTT.

With respect to this clonotype: The junction does not match germline at one end; this may be a read error. The chain has TRBV4-1 and TRBJ1-6, with a weak D call TRBD1 (5 bases). The CDR3 length is 14 residues. Germline loops: CDR1 MGHRA, CDR2 YSYEKL. As DNA, the CDR3 is TGCGTCAGCAGCCAAGGGGCTTATTTGGAGCCCCTCCACTTT. It codes for CVSSQGAYLEPLHF.

The rearrangement links TRBV6-5 to TRBJ2-7; D is ambiguous. This CDR3 is 15 amino acids long. CDR1 and CDR2 from the germline V gene are MNHEY and SVGAGI. V lost 0 bases and J lost 2, with 11 bases in between. In nucleotides, the CDR3 is TGTGCCAGCAGTTACTCCCCGCACCAGACCTACGAGCAGTACTTC. This translates into CASSYSPHQTYEQYF.

This chain joins TRBV7-8 and TRBJ2-1; D unclear. Trimming pared 1 base from V and 4 bases from J, leaving 11 bases between. The CDR3 has 15 residues. CDR1 SGHVS and CDR2 FQNEAQ come from the germline V gene. The DNA for the CDR3 is TGTGCCAGCAGCTTAGGCGACTTGGGATACAATGAGCAGTTCTTC. Residues: CASSLGDLGYNEQFF.

Remarks on this clonotype: One junction end disagrees with the germline gene, perhaps due to a read error. The chain has TRBV27 and TRBJ1-2; D is ambiguous. Germline assignment: CDR1 MNHEY and CDR2 SMNVEV (reference sequence). The CDR3 length is 14 residues. The CDR3 DNA reads TGTGCCAGCGCCCTTGGAGTAGGCAACTATAGCTACACCTTC. As protein: CASALGVGNYSYTF.

Points on this clonotype: A much larger clone lies a single base off, so this may be a read error. The chain employs TRBV5-1 and TRBJ2-1; tentative D call: TRBD2 (6 bases). The last part of the DNA fits TRBJ2-7 better; the J call may be wrong. Germline V gene data show CDR1 as SGHRS and CDR2 as YFSETQ. The CDR3 contains 15 residues. The CDR3 nucleotides are TGCGCCAGCAGCTGGAGGGCAGAAGGCTACAATGAGCAGTACTTC. Translated, it gives CASSWRAEGYNEQYF.

The chain carries TRBV9 and TRBJ1-1, with D maybe TRBD1 (6 bases). There are 15 residues in the CDR3. V lost 4 bases, J lost 9 bases, and 22 bases lay in between. The germline V gene has CDR1 SGDLS and CDR2 YYNGEE. The CDR3 DNA sequence: TGTGCCAGCAGCCCTCGAAGGACAGATGACGGAAAAGCTTTCTTT. Residues: CASSPRRTDDGKAFF.

The chain recombines TRBV4-2 with TRBJ1-5, with D unresolved. The V end was cut by 0 bases, the J end by 3 bases, with 9 bases between. The CDR3 is 15 amino acids. Germline CDR1 reads LGHNA; CDR2 reads YNFKEQ. The CDR3 loop is CASSQELGSNQPQHF. The DNA of the CDR3 is TGTGCCAGCAGCCAAGAATTAGGGTCCAATCAGCCCCAGCATTTT.

Points on this clonotype: The junction differs from germline at one of its ends, possibly a read error. This rearrangement joins TRBV12-3 or TRBV12-4 to TRBJ1-2; 9 positions match TRBD1. The CDR3 consists of 13 residues. The CDR3 sequence: CCLRGQGRSGYTF. The CDR3 bases are TGCTGTCTTCGGGGACAGGGAAGAAGTGGCTACACCTTC.

The gene calls are TRBV12-3 or TRBV12-4 and TRBJ2-5; D not resolved. V was cut by 5 bases and J by 3 bases, with 13 bases left in between. This CDR3 has 14 amino acids. The CDR3 protein is CASSVGQIKETQYF. CDR3 DNA sequence: TGTGCCAGCAGTGTCGGGCAGATTAAAGAGACCCAGTACTTC.

The chain combines TRBV4-3 with TRBJ1-2; D gene uncertain. The germline V and J ends were trimmed by 0 bases and 6 bases, with 17 bases remaining between them. There are 16 residues in the CDR3. The germline V gene encodes CDR1 LGHNA and CDR2 YSLEER. The CDR3 loop is CASSQELGSVGHGYTF. In DNA, the CDR3 is TGCGCCAGCAGCCAAGAACTCGGCAGTGTCGGCCATGGCTACACCTTC.

The rearrangement links TRBV12-3 or TRBV12-4 to TRBJ2-3; 12 bases match TRBD2. V lost 5 bases and J lost 5; bases outside the gene matches: 5. The CDR3 length is 15 residues. The CDR3 bases are TGTGCCAGCAGTCCTAGCGGGGGGGTCGTAGATACGCAGTATTTT. This encodes CASSPSGGVVDTQYF.

This clonotype was counted many times. The chain employs TRBV12-3 or TRBV12-4 and TRBJ2-3; D remains unclear. This CDR3 comprises 17 residues. Between the trimmed V and J ends, which lost 5 bases and 0 bases, there was a span of 18 bases. The CDR3 coding sequence is TGTGCCAGCAGTGGCCCCGGGCGGAACGACAGCACAGATACGCAGTATTTT. As protein: CASSGPGRNDSTDTQYF.

Notes on this clonotype: This may stem from a read error, because a much larger clone lies one nucleotide away. DNA for the CDR3: TGCAGCGCTGGTGGGGGCCACAGCTCCTACAATGAGCAGTACTTC. The encoded protein is CSAGGGHSSYNEQYF. This sequence joins TRBV29-1 and TRBJ2-1; a weak D match, TRBD1 (6 bases). The J call may not be correct, given that the DNA end is closer to TRBJ2-7. The CDR3 runs 15 residues. Germline CDR1 and CDR2: SQVTM and ANQGSEA.

The chain recombines TRBV7-6 with TRBJ2-3; 13 positions match TRBD2. CDR3 length: 17 residues. V lost 1 base, J lost 5 bases, and 6 bases stayed unmatched. Germline CDR1 reads SGHVS; CDR2 reads FNYEAQ. The CDR3 region is CASSLELAGGPRDTQYF. The CDR3 coding sequence is TGTGCCAGCAGCTTAGAACTAGCGGGGGGGCCAAGAGATACGCAGTATTTT.

This sequence joins TRBV7-2 and TRBJ2-7; D is perhaps TRBD2 (6 bases). With 1 base removed from V and 7 bases from J, the gap between germline ends came to 11 bases. The CDR3 runs to 13 residues. In germline, CDR1 is SGHTA, CDR2 FQGNSA. CDR3 nucleotide sequence: TGTGCCAGCAGCTTAGGGAGGGTTGAGGAGCAGTACTTC. Protein product: CASSLGRVEEQYF.

This clonotype was seen more than once but under ten times. The chain carries TRBV7-2 and TRBJ2-1, with TRBD1 matching over 7 bases. J lost 0 bases, V lost 5 bases, and 4 bases had no gene match. Germline V gives CDR1 SGHTA, CDR2 FQGNSA. The CDR3 extends over 15 amino acids. The CDR3 DNA is TGTGCCAGCAGCATACAGGGGCCCTCCTACAATGAGCAGTTCTTC. Its protein product is CASSIQGPSYNEQFF.

This chain joins TRBV7-9 and TRBJ2-7, with a tentative D call TRBD2 (5 bases). Germline V gene lookup returns CDR1 SEHNR and CDR2 FQNEAQ (reference sequence). The CDR3 loop spans 13 amino acids. V was shortened by 5 bases and J by 4 bases, with 12 bases between the two germline ends. The CDR3 sequence: CASSVVGEYEQYF. The CDR3 DNA sequence: TGTGCCAGCAGCGTAGTTGGGGAGTACGAGCAGTACTTC.

Ten or more counts support this clonotype. V is TRBV13 and J is TRBJ1-2; 8 bases are shared with TRBD1. Trimming removed 0 bases from V and 1 base from J; junction bases left unmatched: 4. The V gene's germline CDR1 is PRHDT and CDR2 FYEKMQ (reference sequence). The CDR3 sequence is 16 residues long. CDR3 sequence: CASSLGTGDDNYGYTF. The DNA of the CDR3 is TGTGCCAGCAGCTTAGGGACAGGGGATGATAACTATGGCTACACCTTC.

The chain has TRBV12-3 or TRBV12-4 and TRBJ1-5, with 7 nucleotides matching TRBD1. V was clipped by 6 bases and J by 8 bases; unmatched bases: 7. CDR3 size: 13 residues. CDR3 DNA sequence: TGTGCCAGCAGCCCTAGGGGGCAAGAGCCCCAGCATTTT. Its translation: CASSPRGQEPQHF.

The chain links TRBV3-1 to TRBJ1-1; D gene unclear. This CDR3 has 12 residues. V lost 0 bases and J 4 bases, leaving 3 bases between the germline ends. CDR1 and CDR2 (germline): LGHDT, YNNKEL (reference sequence). This CDR3 reads CASSQDTTEAFF. Written as DNA, the CDR3 is TGTGCCAGCAGCCAAGATACCACTGAAGCTTTCTTT.